These 13 T cell receptor beta chains originate from one sample sequenced in a study of OX40 agonist ivuxolimab in advanced cancers. Library preparation was by the immunoSEQ multiplex PCR assay. TCRdb took over this immuneACCESS table, retaining in-frame rearrangements with V and J assigned. Such tables are incomplete; in checked studies, under half of the missing clones stem from an unresolved V gene, and the remainder is unexplained. The sample contains roughly 53,000 clones, over 80% of them found a single time. The ten largest clones represent around 12% of the sample. The sequenced sample was CD4+ or CD8+ T cells sorted from blood, obtained in a trial of the OX40 agonist ivuxolimab. These receptors were collected from an adult with an advanced solid tumor such as melanoma, head and neck, liver or kidney cancer.

The chain joins TRBV29-1 to TRBJ2-5; a weak D match, TRBD1 (5 bases). The length of the CDR3 is 12 residues. With 6 bases removed from V and 4 bases from J, the gap between germline ends came to 12 bases. Germline V gives CDR1 SQVTM, CDR2 ANQGSEA. The CDR3 nucleotides are TGCAGCGTCAATCTTGGGGCAGAGACCCAGTACTTC. This encodes CSVNLGAETQYF.

The gene calls are TRBV10-3 and TRBJ2-7; 11 nucleotides match TRBD2. Losses at the gene ends were 10 bases for V and 4 bases for J; bases not matched to a gene: 15. The CDR3 loop spans 16 amino acids. Germline V CDR1 and CDR2: ENHRY, SYGVKD. The CDR3 loop is CATRNLAGGPTYEQYF. The DNA of the CDR3 is TGTGCCACCAGAAATTTAGCGGGAGGGCCGACGTACGAGCAGTACTTC.

V usage is TRBV4-2 and J usage is TRBJ2-3; D may match TRBD1 or TRBD2 (6 bases each). V gave up 4 bases and J gave up 2 bases, with 16 bases separating them. In germline, CDR1 is LGHNA, CDR2 YNFKEQ. The CDR3 has 16 amino acids. CDR3 in amino acids: CASSRNLGGPTDTQYF. CDR3 coding DNA: TGTGCCAGCAGCCGGAACCTGGGGGGCCCCACAGATACGCAGTATTTT.

The chain couples TRBV7-9 to TRBJ1-2, with 7 bases identical to TRBD1. The V and J ends lost 5 bases and 3 bases, in that order; junction bases with no gene match: 12. Per the germline V gene, CDR1 is SEHNR and CDR2 is FQNEAQ (reference sequence). The CDR3 spans 16 residues. The CDR3 here is CASSPGGDRQYYGYTF. CDR3 DNA sequence: TGTGCCAGCAGCCCCGGGGGGGACAGACAGTACTATGGCTACACCTTC.

There are a few counts of this clone. The chain links TRBV6-1 to TRBJ1-1; no clear D. CDR3 size: 13 residues. The V gene lost 7 bases and the J gene lost 3 bases, with 12 bases spanning the gap. In germline, CDR1 is MNHNS, CDR2 SASEGT. CDR3 nucleotides: TGTGCCAGCAATTTCGTGGGGTACACTGAAGCTTTCTTT. Residues: CASNFVGYTEAFF.

This clone showed up just once. The rearrangement uses TRBV4-1 and TRBJ2-1, with D unresolved. Between the trimmed V and J ends, which lost 4 bases and 0 bases, there was a span of 10 bases. Germline assignment: CDR1 MGHRA and CDR2 YSYEKL. The length of the CDR3 is 15 residues. The CDR3 region is CASSPSLRSYNEQFF. The DNA for the CDR3 is TGCGCCAGCAGCCCCAGTCTTCGCTCCTACAATGAGCAGTTCTTC.

This clone has more than one count but fewer than ten. This chain links TRBV25-1 with TRBJ2-1; unclear D gene. This CDR3 region has 14 residues. Trimming removed 3 bases from V and 6 bases from J, with 12 bases in between. Germline V gives CDR1 MGHDK, CDR2 SYGVNS. In DNA form, the CDR3 reads TGTGCCAGCAGTGAGGAAGGCCGGGCCAATGAGCAGTTCTTC. It translates to CASSEEGRANEQFF.

V and J are TRBV11-2 and TRBJ2-7; D ambiguous. The germline V and J ends were trimmed by 7 bases and 0 bases, with 10 bases remaining between them. Germline V CDR1 and CDR2: SGHAT, FQNNGV. This CDR3 contains 13 residues. CDR3 DNA: TGTGCCAGCACCTTTACGGGCTCCTACGAGCAGTACTTC. It yields the protein CASTFTGSYEQYF.

The chain recombines TRBV19 with TRBJ1-1; no definite D call. Trimming removed 3 bases at V and 7 bases at J, with 18 bases between. CDR1 is LNHDA, CDR2 SQIVND, per germline (reference sequence). This CDR3 has 15 amino acids. CDR3 sequence: CASSIKAAGFFEAFF. DNA of the CDR3: TGTGCCAGTAGTATTAAAGCGGCAGGCTTTTTTGAAGCTTTCTTT. Variable domain in full (rest from reference TRBV19 and TRBJ1-1): DGGITQSPKYLFRKEGQNVTLSCEQNLNHDAMYWYRQDPGQGLRLIYYSQIVNDFQKGDIAEGYSVSREKKESFPLTVTSAQKNPTAFYLCASSIKAAGFFEAFFGQGTRLTVV.

This chain joins TRBV7-9 and TRBJ2-3; 10 bases line up with TRBD1. The CDR3 has 16 residues. The germline gives CDR1 SEHNR, CDR2 FQNEAQ (reference sequence). V gave up 1 base and J gave up 6 bases; unmatched junction bases: 7. CDR3 in DNA: TGTGCCAGCAGCTTAGGGTCGGGACAGGGGTTGGATACGCAGTATTTT. This codes for CASSLGSGQGLDTQYF.

The rearrangement joins TRBV7-2 to TRBJ1-2; 7 bases fit TRBD1. CDR1 and CDR2 (germline): SGHTA, FQGNSA. The trim removed 5 bases at V and 7 bases at J, leaving 10 bases unmatched. This CDR3 region has 14 residues. This chain's CDR3 is CASSLGQTLGGYTF. CDR3 DNA: TGTGCCAGCAGCCTGGGACAGACGTTGGGTGGCTACACCTTC.

This clone appeared a few times. V and J are TRBV28 and TRBJ2-5, with 7 nucleotides matching TRBD1. V shed 2 bases, J shed 2 bases, and the junction held 11 bases outside the gene matches. The CDR3 runs to 17 residues. Germline V CDR1 and CDR2: MDHEN, SYDVKM. The CDR3 loop is CASSLGGTGVGQETQYF. As DNA, the CDR3 is TGTGCCAGCAGTTTAGGAGGAACAGGGGTGGGTCAAGAGACCCAGTACTTC. The full variable domain, rest sourced from reference TRBV28 and TRBJ2-5, is DVKVTQSSRYLVKRTGEKVFLECVQDMDHENMFWYRQDPGLGLRLIYFSYDVKMKEKGDIPEGYSVSREKKERFSLILESASTNQTSMYLCASSLGGTGVGQETQYFGPGTRLLVL.

The chain uses TRBV6-5 and TRBJ2-7, with D possibly matching TRBD2 (6 bases). The CDR3 runs 16 residues. In germline, CDR1 is MNHEY, CDR2 SVGAGI. V was cut by 0 bases and J by 5 bases, with 17 bases left in between. The CDR3, as DNA: TGTGCCAGCAGTTACTCGATGAGTAGCGGAGGTCACGAGCAGTACTTC. Encoded protein: CASSYSMSSGGHEQYF.